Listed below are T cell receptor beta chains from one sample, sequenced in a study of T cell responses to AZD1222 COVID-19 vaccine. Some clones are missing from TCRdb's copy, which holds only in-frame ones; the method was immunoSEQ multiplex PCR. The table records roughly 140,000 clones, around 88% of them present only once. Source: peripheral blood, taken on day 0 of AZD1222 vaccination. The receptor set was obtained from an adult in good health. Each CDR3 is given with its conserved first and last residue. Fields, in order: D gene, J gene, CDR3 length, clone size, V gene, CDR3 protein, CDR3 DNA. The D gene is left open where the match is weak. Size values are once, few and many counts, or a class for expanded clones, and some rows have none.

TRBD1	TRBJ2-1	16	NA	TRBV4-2	CASSQGGTGDYNEQFF	TGTGCCAGCAGCCAAGGGGGGACAGGGGATTATAATGAGCAGTTCTTC
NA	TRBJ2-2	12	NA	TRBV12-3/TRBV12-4	CASSWGTGELFF	TGTGCCAGCAGTTGGGGCACCGGGGAGCTGTTTTTT
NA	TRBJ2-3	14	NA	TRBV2	CASVAGPSTDTQYF	TGTGCCAGCGTTGCGGGCCCTAGCACAGATACGCAGTATTTT
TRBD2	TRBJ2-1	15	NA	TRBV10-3	CAIRPSGSSYNEQFF	TGTGCCATTCGTCCTAGCGGGAGTTCCTACAATGAGCAGTTCTTC
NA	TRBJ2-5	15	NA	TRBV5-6	CASSPRGPTQETQYF	TGTGCCAGCAGCCCCCGGGGACCAACTCAAGAGACCCAGTACTTC
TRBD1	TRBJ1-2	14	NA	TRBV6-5	CASSATGGKESYTF	TGTGCCAGCAGCGCTACAGGGGGCAAAGAGAGCTACACCTTC
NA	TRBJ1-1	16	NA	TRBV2	CASSEARGGGNTEAFF	TGTGCCAGCAGTGAAGCGCGGGGAGGGGGGAACACTGAAGCTTTCTTT
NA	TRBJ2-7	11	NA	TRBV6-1	CASSESDEQYF	TGTGCCAGCAGTGAATCGGACGAGCAGTACTTC
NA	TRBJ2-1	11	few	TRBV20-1	CSESSYNEQFF	TGCAGTGAAAGCTCCTACAATGAGCAGTTCTTC
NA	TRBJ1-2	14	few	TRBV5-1	CASSLQTVNYGYTF	TGCGCCAGCAGCTTGCAAACGGTTAACTATGGCTACACCTTC
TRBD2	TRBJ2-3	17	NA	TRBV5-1	CASSVFGTSGSTDTQYF	TGCGCCAGCAGCGTGTTCGGGACTAGCGGTAGCACAGATACGCAGTATTTT
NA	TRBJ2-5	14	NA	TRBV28	CASSWGRGRETQYF	TGTGCCAGCAGTTGGGGGAGGGGGCGAGAGACCCAGTACTTC
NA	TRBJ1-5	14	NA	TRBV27	CASSLESGNQPQHF	TGTGCCAGCAGTTTAGAGTCAGGCAATCAGCCCCAGCATTTT
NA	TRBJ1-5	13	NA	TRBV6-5	CASSTYRNQPQHF	TGTGCCAGCAGTACTTACAGGAATCAGCCCCAGCATTTT
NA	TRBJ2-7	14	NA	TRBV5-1	CASSLFPGANEQYF	TGCGCCAGCAGCTTGTTTCCAGGGGCCAACGAGCAGTACTTC
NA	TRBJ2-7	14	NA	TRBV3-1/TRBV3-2	CASSQGRRSYEQYF	TGTGCCAGCAGCCAAGGACGGCGCTCCTACGAGCAGTACTTC
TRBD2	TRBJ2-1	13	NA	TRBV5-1	CASSPGGGIEQFF	TGCGCCAGCAGCCCTGGGGGGGGGATTGAGCAGTTCTTC
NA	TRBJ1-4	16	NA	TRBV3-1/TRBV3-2	CASSPYRTATNEKLFF	TGTGCCAGCAGCCCGTATAGGACAGCAACTAATGAAAAACTGTTTTTT
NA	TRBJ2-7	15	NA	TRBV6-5	CASSSVSGGPYEQYF	TGTGCCAGCAGTTCGGTTAGCGGAGGCCCCTACGAGCAGTACTTC
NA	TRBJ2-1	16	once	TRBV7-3	CASSALGRRGQSEQFF	TGTGCCAGCAGCGCCCTAGGGAGAAGGGGACAATCTGAGCAGTTCTTC
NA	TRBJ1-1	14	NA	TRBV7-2	CASSSWQGSTEAFF	TGTGCCAGCAGCTCGTGGCAGGGGAGTACTGAAGCTTTCTTT
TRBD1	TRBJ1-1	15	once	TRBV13	CASSLGGDRRTEAFF	TGTGCCAGCAGCTTAGGCGGGGACAGGAGGACTGAAGCTTTCTTT
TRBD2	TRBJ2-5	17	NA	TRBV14	CASSPGRDSGRQETQYF	TGTGCCAGCAGCCCCGGCCGGGACAGCGGGAGGCAAGAGACCCAGTACTTC
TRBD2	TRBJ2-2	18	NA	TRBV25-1	CASSEYGTSGSGTGELFF	TGTGCCAGCAGTGAGTATGGGACTAGCGGGAGTGGCACCGGGGAGCTGTTTTTT
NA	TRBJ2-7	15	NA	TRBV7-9	CASSLEGFSSYEQYF	TGTGCCAGCAGCTTAGAGGGCTTTTCCTCCTACGAGCAGTACTTC
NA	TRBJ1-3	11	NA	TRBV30	CAWTSGNTIYF	TGTGCCTGGACCTCTGGAAACACCATATATTTT
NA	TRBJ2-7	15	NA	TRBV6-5	CASSYSPGRTYEQYF	TGTGCCAGCAGTTACTCCCCGGGGCGAACCTACGAGCAGTACTTC
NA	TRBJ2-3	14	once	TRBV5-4	CASSLEPQLDTQYF	TGTGCCAGCAGCTTGGAACCCCAGTTAGATACGCAGTATTTT
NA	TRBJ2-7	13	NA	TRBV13	CASSPRTRREQYF	TGTGCCAGCAGCCCACGAACCCGAAGGGAGCAGTACTTC
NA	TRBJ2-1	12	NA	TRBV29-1	CSGTSTYNEQFF	TGCAGCGGGACTTCTACCTACAATGAGCAGTTCTTC
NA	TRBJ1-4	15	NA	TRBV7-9	CASSKTGTLDEKLFF	TGTGCCAGCAGCAAGACCGGGACTTTGGATGAAAAACTGTTTTTT
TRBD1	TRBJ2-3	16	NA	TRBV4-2	CASSHDRTGAADTQYF	TGTGCCAGCAGCCATGACCGGACAGGGGCGGCAGATACGCAGTATTTT
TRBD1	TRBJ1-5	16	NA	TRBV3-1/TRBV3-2	CASSQWGQGGNQPQHF	TGTGCCAGCAGCCAATGGGGACAGGGGGGCAATCAGCCCCAGCATTTT
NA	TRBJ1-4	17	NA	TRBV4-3	CASSQVGGTGTNEKLFF	TGCGCCAGCAGCCAAGTAGGGGGAACGGGAACTAATGAAAAACTGTTTTTT
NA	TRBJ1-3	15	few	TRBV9	CASSVDLGSGNTIYF	TGTGCCAGCAGCGTAGATCTCGGCTCTGGAAACACCATATATTTT
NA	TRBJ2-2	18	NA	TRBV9	CASSVVMGGPLLIGELFF	TGTGCCAGCAGCGTAGTTATGGGCGGGCCACTATTGATCGGGGAGCTGTTTTTT
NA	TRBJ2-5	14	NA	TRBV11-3	CASSFHPIGGTQYF	TGTGCCAGCAGCTTCCACCCTATCGGGGGCACCCAGTACTTC